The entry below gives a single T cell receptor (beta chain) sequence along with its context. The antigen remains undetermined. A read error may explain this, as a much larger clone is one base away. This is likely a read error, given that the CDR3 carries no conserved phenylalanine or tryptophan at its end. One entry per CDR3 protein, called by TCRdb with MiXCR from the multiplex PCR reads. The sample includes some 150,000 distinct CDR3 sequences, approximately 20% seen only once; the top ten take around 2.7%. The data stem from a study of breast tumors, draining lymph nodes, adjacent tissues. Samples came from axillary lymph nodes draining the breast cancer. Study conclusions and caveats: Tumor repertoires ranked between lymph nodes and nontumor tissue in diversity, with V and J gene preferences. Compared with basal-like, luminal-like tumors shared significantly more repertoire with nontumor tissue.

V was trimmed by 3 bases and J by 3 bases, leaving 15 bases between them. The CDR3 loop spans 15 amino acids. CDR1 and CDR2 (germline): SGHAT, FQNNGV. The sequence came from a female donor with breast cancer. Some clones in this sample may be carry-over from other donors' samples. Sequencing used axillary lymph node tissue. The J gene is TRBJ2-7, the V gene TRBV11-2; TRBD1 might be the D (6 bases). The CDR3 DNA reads TGTGCCAGCAGCTTCCCAGGGGCCGAGGGCTACGAGCAGTACTCC. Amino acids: CASSFPGAEGYEQYS.